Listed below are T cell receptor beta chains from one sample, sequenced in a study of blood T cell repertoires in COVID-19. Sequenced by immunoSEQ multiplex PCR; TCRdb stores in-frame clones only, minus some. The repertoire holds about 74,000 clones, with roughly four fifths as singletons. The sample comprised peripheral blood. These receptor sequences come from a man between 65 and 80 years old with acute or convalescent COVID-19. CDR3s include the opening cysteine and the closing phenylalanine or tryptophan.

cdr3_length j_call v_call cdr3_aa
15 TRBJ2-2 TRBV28 CASRRSGTNTGELFF
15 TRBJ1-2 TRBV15 CATSRGGGLLYGYTF
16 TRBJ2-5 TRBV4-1 CASSPSTTGVQETQYF
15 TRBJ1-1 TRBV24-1 CATSDTGGGNTEAFF
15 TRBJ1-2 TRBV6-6 CASSDPDRPNYGYTF
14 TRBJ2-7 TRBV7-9 CASSLRRGEDEQYF
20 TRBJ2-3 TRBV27 CASTLLGGASGSLGTDTQYF
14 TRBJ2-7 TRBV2 CASSLDNLSYEQYF
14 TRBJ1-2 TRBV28 CASSLGHFVEGYTF
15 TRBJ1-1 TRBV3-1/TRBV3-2 CASSQESRAVTEAFF